The T cell receptor beta chain under discussion was sequenced for a study of identical twins. The CDR3 contains 15 residues. Per germline, CDR1 ENHRY and CDR2 SYGVKD. The germline V and J ends were trimmed by 10 bases and 4 bases, with 21 bases remaining between them. A single record per CDR3 protein comes from TCRdb applying MiXCR to the 5' RACE reads. The data hold about 530,000 distinct CDR3 sequences, with about 15% observed a single time. The same sample was also studied in work on yellow fever vaccine responses in identical twins.

V is TRBV10-3 and J is TRBJ2-3; TRBD2 might be the D (5 bases). Material for sequencing was CD4+ T cells sorted from blood. This receptor was obtained from a woman under 30 in good health. The CDR3, as DNA: TGTGCCACCCAAGAGCGGACGCTGGAGGCAGATACGCAGTATTTT. This codes for CATQERTLEADTQYF.